This passage covers 15 T cell receptor beta chains from one sample sequenced in a study of cytomegalovirus exposure and HLA in healthy donors. Primers for the PCR totalled 60 Vbeta and 13 Jbeta. The protocol was immunoSEQ multiplex PCR, while the TCRdb copy is restricted to in-frame clones and leaves out a portion. The sample lists about 160,000 clones, more than 60% seen once, with 6.5% to 8.5% in the top ten. The sequencing sample was made of PBMCs. The receptors originated from a woman aged 40 to 50 in good health and CMV-seropositive.

This clone appeared a few times. The DNA for the CDR3 is TGTGCCAGCAGTGCCTCAGGGTGGAATACGCAGTATTTT. It translates to CASSASGWNTQYF. The chain carries TRBV27 and TRBJ2-3; maybe TRBD1 (5 bases). The CDR3 is 13 amino acids. Trimming took off 5 bases at V and 7 bases at J, with 13 bases between the two ends. The germline gives CDR1 MNHEY, CDR2 SMNVEV (reference sequence).

The table lists this clone with a few counts. V usage is TRBV2 and J usage is TRBJ1-2; 9 bases line up with TRBD1. With 5 bases clipped from V and 6 bases from J, the junction kept 10 bases outside the gene matches. There are 15 residues in the CDR3. In germline, CDR1 is SNHLY, CDR2 FYNNEI. The CDR3 here is CASSWMPGQGDGYTF. The CDR3 DNA reads as TGTGCCAGCAGTTGGATGCCGGGACAGGGAGATGGCTACACCTTC.

The gene calls are TRBV5-1 and TRBJ2-7; 11 bases agree with TRBD2. This CDR3 has 14 amino acids. Losses at the gene ends were 4 bases for V and 5 bases for J; bases not matched to a gene: 5. Germline V CDR1 and CDR2: SGHRS, YFSETQ. CDR3 loop: CASSRGGLADEQYF. As DNA, the CDR3 is TGCGCCAGCAGCCGGGGGGGACTAGCGGACGAGCAGTACTTC.

The chain uses TRBV5-1 and TRBJ2-5; TRBD2 agrees at 12 bases. V gave up 5 bases and J gave up 3 bases; unmatched junction bases: 2. This CDR3 is built from 14 residues. CDR1 and CDR2 (germline): SGHRS, YFSETQ. The DNA for the CDR3 is TGCGCCAGCAGTCGGACTAGCGGGGAAGAGACCCAGTACTTC. Translating it yields CASSRTSGEETQYF.

DNA for the CDR3: TGTGCCAGCAGCCAAGACTACGGTACCGGGGAGCTGTTTTTT. Encoded protein: CASSQDYGTGELFF. The rearrangement uses TRBV14 and TRBJ2-2; D is unresolved. The CDR3 has 14 residues. CDR1 SGHDN and CDR2 FVKESK come from the germline V gene. Trimming stripped 0 bases from V and 5 bases from J, with 7 bases between.

The rearrangement uses TRBV13 and TRBJ2-1; the match to TRBD1 covers 8 bases. Per the germline V gene, CDR1 is PRHDT and CDR2 is FYEKMQ (reference sequence). Unmatched junction bases numbered 2, after V lost 0 bases and J lost 7 bases. There are 14 residues in the CDR3. The CDR3 coding sequence is TGTGCCAGCAGCTTAGGCAGGGGGCTGAATGAGCAGTTCTTC. It encodes CASSLGRGLNEQFF. The full variable domain, its missing parts supplied by reference TRBV13 and TRBJ2-1, is AAGVIQSPRHLIKEKRETATLKCYPIPRHDTVYWYQQGPGQDPQFLISFYEKMQSDKGSIPDRFSAQQFSDYHSELNMSSLELGDSALYFCASSLGRGLNEQFFGPGTRLTVL.

The chain combines TRBV7-9 with TRBJ1-5; D is uncertain. Trimming took off 4 bases at V and 3 bases at J, with 10 bases between the two ends. Germline CDR1 and CDR2: SEHNR and FQNEAQ (reference sequence). The CDR3 length is 14 residues. The CDR3 region is CASSSTVPNQPQHF. The DNA of the CDR3 is TGTGCCAGCAGCTCTACAGTACCCAATCAGCCCCAGCATTTT.

The V gene is TRBV5-1, the J gene TRBJ2-7; 7 bases map to TRBD1. Germline loops: CDR1 SGHRS, CDR2 YFSETQ. The CDR3 length is 15 residues. After removal of 4 bases from V and 1 base from J, the junction contained 8 bases not matched to a gene. In DNA form, the CDR3 reads TGCGCCAGCAGCGAAGCCGGGACAGAGTCCTACGAGCAGTACTTC. The encoded protein is CASSEAGTESYEQYF. Variable domain in full (rest from reference TRBV5-1 and TRBJ2-7): KAGVTQTPRYLIKTRGQQVTLSCSPISGHRSVSWYQQTPGQGLQFLFEYFSETQRNKGNFPGRFSGRQFSNSRSEMNVSTLELGDSALYLCASSEAGTESYEQYFGPGTRLTVT.

The rearrangement joins TRBV6-6 to TRBJ2-2; D gene ambiguous. Germline V gene lookup returns CDR1 MNHNY and CDR2 SVGAGI (reference sequence). V lost 1 base to trimming and J lost 5 bases, with 8 bases between them. This CDR3 region has 14 residues. This chain's CDR3 is CASSYYSGTGELFF. The CDR3 DNA sequence: TGTGCCAGCAGTTACTATTCGGGTACCGGGGAGCTGTTTTTT.

The chain recombines TRBV29-1 with TRBJ2-5, with 9 nucleotides matching TRBD2. The V and J ends lost 7 bases and 5 bases, in that order; junction bases with no gene match: 8. This CDR3 contains 13 residues. Germline CDR1 is SQVTM and CDR2 is ANQGSEA. DNA of the CDR3: TGCAGCGCCCGCGGGGGGGCATCGGAGACCCAGTACTTC. It codes for CSARGGASETQYF.

V and J are TRBV15 and TRBJ1-5; possibly TRBD1 for D (6 bases). V lost 3 bases and J 4 bases, leaving 16 bases between the germline ends. The CDR3 extends over 16 amino acids. Germline V gene sequence: CDR1 LNHNV, CDR2 YYDKDF (reference sequence). CDR3 sequence: CATSRDLLQGNQPQHF. CDR3 DNA sequence: TGTGCCACCAGCAGGGACCTTCTACAGGGAAATCAGCCCCAGCATTTT. Variable domain in full (rest from reference TRBV15 and TRBJ1-5): DAMVIQNPRYQVTQFGKPVTLSCSQTLNHNVMYWYQQKSSQAPKLLFHYYDKDFNNEADTPDNFQSRRPNTSFCFLDIRSPGLGDTAMYLCATSRDLLQGNQPQHFGDGTRLSIL.

This clone was detected only once. The chain joins TRBV5-5 to TRBJ1-4; D perhaps matches TRBD1 (5 bases). Per the germline V gene, CDR1 is SGHKS and CDR2 is YYEKEE (reference sequence). The CDR3 sequence is 13 residues long. Trimming stripped 0 bases from V and 8 bases from J, with 8 bases between. The CDR3 nucleotides read TGTGCCAGCAGCTTGGCAGGGTACGAAAAACTGTTTTTT. This gives the protein CASSLAGYEKLFF.

The chain carries TRBV9 and TRBJ1-1; possible D gene TRBD1, 5 bases. The germline gives CDR1 SGDLS, CDR2 YYNGEE. The CDR3 spans 15 residues. V was shortened by 2 bases and J by 0 bases, with 11 bases between the two germline ends. In nucleotides, the CDR3 is TGTGCCAGCAGCGTGATGACAGATTTGAACACTGAAGCTTTCTTT. Its protein is CASSVMTDLNTEAFF.

This rearrangement joins TRBV6-6 to TRBJ2-2, with a tentative D call TRBD2 (5 bases). The V end lost 0 bases, the J end lost 7 bases, and 12 bases lay between the germline ends. The CDR3 covers 15 residues. Germline CDR1 is MNHNY and CDR2 is SVGAGI (reference sequence). CDR3 DNA: TGTGCCAGCAGTTACTCGGACGTGGGGAGCGGGGAGCTGTTTTTT. Its translation is CASSYSDVGSGELFF.

This sequence joins TRBV7-3 and TRBJ2-5; maybe TRBD2 (6 bases). Trimming took off 2 bases at V and 1 base at J, with 11 bases between the two ends. The CDR3 has 15 residues. Germline V gene lookup returns CDR1 SGHTA and CDR2 FQGTGA. CDR3 sequence: CASSLAGTSQETQYF. For the CDR3, the DNA is TGTGCCAGCAGCTTAGCCGGGACTTCCCAAGAGACCCAGTACTTC.